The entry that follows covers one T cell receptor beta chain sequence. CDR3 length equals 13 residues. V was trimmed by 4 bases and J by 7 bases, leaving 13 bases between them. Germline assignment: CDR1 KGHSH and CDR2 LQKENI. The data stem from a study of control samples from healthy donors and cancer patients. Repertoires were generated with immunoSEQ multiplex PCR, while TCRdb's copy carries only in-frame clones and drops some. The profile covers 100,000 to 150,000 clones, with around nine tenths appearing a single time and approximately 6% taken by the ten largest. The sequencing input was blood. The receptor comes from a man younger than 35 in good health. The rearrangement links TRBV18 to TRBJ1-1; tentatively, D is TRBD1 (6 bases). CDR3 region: CASSQGQQDEAFF. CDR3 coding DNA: TGTGCCAGCTCACAAGGACAGCAGGATGAAGCTTTCTTT.